This T cell receptor (beta chain) was obtained from a study of vaccination effects on CD4 cells after COVID-19. About the study: Convalescent patient samples, from two individuals, date to 16 days and one week before vaccination. Notes on the study in general: Convalescents showed post-vaccine spike-reactive clones that were mainly new vaccine-induced clones.

The CDR3 consists of 13 residues. CDR1 SGHNT and CDR2 YENEEA come from the germline V gene. Deletions cut 5 bases from V and 4 bases from J, with 11 bases between. The method was immunoSEQ multiplex PCR; TCRdb's version includes in-frame clones alone and lacks a portion of them. Among under 80,000 clones, around 70% were seen once, and the ten largest hold 5%. Before sequencing, viral peptide pools were used by the ViraFEST assay to expand antigen-specific CD4+ T cells. On day 10 of culture, CD4+ T cells were separated out. Between March and December 2020, the person had a SARS-CoV-2 infection that PCR confirmed. Days 3 and 7 saw half the medium replaced with IL-2 medium. This clone was recorded a few times. Its target is not known.

The sequencing used CD4+ T cells from PBMCs cultured with HIV peptides, collected before COVID-19 vaccination. Noted subset: HIV-1 Nef peptide pool negative control/reference culture. This clonotype originated in a human donor who had a prior SARS-CoV-2 infection. The chain employs TRBV11-3 and TRBJ1-1; D gene unclear. The CDR3 sequence: CASSAGRGTEAFF. The DNA for the CDR3 is TGTGCCAGCAGCGCTGGACGGGGCACTGAAGCTTTCTTT.